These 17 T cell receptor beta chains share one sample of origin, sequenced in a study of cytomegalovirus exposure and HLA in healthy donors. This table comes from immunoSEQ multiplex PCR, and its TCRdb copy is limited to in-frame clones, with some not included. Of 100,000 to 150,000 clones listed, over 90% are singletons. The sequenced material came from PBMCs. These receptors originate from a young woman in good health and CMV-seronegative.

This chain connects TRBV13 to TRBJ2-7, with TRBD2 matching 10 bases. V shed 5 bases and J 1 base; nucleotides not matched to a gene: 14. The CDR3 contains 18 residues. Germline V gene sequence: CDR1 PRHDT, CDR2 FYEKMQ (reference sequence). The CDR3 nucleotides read TGTGCCAGCAGCCCAGTCGGGCTAGCGGGAGTACGGTCCTACGAGCAGTACTTC. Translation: CASSPVGLAGVRSYEQYF. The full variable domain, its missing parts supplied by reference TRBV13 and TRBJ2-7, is AAGVIQSPRHLIKEKRETATLKCYPIPRHDTVYWYQQGPGQDPQFLISFYEKMQSDKGSIPDRFSAQQFSDYHSELNMSSLELGDSALYFCASSPVGLAGVRSYEQYFGPGTRLTVT.

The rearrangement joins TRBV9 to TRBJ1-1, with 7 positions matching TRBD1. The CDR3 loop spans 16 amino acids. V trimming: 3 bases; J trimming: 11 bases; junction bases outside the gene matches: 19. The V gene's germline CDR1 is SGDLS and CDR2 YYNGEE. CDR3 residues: CASSGITGALGLYAFF. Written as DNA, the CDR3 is TGTGCCAGCAGCGGAATAACAGGGGCCTTGGGTTTGTATGCTTTCTTT.

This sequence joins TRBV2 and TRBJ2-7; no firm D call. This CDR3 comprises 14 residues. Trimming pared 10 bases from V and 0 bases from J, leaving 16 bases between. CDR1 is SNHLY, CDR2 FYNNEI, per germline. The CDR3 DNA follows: TGTGCCACAAACCAGGAAAAAGGCTCCTACGAGCAGTACTTC. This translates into CATNQEKGSYEQYF.

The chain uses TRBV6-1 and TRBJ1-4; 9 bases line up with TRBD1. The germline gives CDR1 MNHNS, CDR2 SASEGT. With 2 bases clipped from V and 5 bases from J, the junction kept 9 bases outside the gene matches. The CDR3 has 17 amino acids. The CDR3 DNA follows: TGTGCCAGCAGTGAATGGGGACAGGGAAGGCCGAATGAAAAACTGTTTTTT. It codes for CASSEWGQGRPNEKLFF.

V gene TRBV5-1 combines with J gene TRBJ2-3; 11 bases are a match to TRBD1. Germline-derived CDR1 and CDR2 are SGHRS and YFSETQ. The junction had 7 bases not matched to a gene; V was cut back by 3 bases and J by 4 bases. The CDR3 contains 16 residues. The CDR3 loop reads CASSYRTGGEADTQYF. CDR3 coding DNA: TGCGCCAGCAGCTACCGGACAGGGGGCGAGGCAGATACGCAGTATTTT.

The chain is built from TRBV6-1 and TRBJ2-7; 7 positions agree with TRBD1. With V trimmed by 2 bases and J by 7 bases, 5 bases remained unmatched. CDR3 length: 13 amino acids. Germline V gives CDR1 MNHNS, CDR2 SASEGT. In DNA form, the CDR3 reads TGTGCCAGCAGTGAAATGAGGGGGCGGGAGCAGTACTTC. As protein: CASSEMRGREQYF.

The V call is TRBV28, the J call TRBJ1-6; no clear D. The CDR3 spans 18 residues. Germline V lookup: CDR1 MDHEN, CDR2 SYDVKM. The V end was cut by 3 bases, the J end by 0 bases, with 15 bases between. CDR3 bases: TGTGCCAGCAGTTTTTGGGCCGAAAAGAGCTCCTATAATTCACCCCTCCACTTT. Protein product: CASSFWAEKSSYNSPLHF.

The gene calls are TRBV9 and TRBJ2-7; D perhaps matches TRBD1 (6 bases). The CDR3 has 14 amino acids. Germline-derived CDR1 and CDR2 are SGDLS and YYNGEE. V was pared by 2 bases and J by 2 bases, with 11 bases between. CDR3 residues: CASSVGTPTYEQYF. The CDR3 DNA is TGTGCCAGCAGCGTCGGGACACCGACCTACGAGCAGTACTTC. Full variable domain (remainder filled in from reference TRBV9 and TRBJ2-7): DSGVTQTPKHLITATGQRVTLRCSPRSGDLSVYWYQQSLDQGLQFLIQYYNGEERAKGNILERFSAQQFPDLHSELNLSSLELGDSALYFCASSVGTPTYEQYFGPGTRLTVT.

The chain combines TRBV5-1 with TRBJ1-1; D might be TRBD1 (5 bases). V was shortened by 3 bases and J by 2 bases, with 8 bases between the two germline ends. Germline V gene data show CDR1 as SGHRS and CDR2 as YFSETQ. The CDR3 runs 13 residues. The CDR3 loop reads CASSWQGNTEAFF. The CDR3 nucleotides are TGCGCCAGCAGCTGGCAGGGCAACACTGAAGCTTTCTTT.

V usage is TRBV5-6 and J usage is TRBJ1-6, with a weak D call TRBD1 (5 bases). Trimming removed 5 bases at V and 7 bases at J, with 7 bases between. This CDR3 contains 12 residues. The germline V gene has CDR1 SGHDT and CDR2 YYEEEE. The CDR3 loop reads CASRGQNSPLHF. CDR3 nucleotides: TGTGCCAGCAGGGGGCAGAATTCACCCCTCCACTTT.

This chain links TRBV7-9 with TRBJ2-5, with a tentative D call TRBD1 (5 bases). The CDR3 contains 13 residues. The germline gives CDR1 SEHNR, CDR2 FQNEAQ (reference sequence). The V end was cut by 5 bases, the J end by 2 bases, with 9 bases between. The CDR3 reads CASSPTVQETQYF. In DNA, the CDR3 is TGTGCCAGCAGCCCGACAGTACAAGAGACCCAGTACTTC.

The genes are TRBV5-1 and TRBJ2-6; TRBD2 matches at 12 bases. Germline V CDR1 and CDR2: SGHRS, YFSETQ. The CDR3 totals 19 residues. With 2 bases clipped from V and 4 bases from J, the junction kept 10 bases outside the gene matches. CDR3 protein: CASSFHPSGRASGANVLTF. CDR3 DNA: TGCGCCAGCAGCTTCCACCCTAGCGGGAGGGCCTCCGGGGCCAACGTCCTGACTTTC.

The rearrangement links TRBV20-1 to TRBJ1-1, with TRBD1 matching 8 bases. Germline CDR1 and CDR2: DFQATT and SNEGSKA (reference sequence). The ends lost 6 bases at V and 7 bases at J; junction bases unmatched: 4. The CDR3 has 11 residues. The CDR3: CSASQGVEAFF. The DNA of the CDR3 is TGCAGTGCCTCACAGGGGGTTGAAGCTTTCTTT.

The CDR3 loop is CASSSTGPGYTF. The CDR3 DNA reads as TGTGCCAGCAGCTCCACAGGGCCTGGCTACACCTTC. The V and J genes are TRBV28 and TRBJ1-2; D might be TRBD1 (6 bases). Germline V lookup: CDR1 MDHEN, CDR2 SYDVKM. Trimming removed 6 bases from V and 7 bases from J, with 12 bases in between. The CDR3 covers 12 residues.

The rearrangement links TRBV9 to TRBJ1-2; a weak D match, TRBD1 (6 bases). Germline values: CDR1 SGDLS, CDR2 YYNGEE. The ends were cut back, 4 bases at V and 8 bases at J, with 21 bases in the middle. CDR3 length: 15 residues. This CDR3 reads CASSPERGPRGGYTF. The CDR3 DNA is TGTGCCAGCAGCCCCGAAAGAGGCCCCAGGGGAGGCTACACCTTC.

The CDR3 DNA follows: TGTGCCACCAGCCAAGACAGGGGATTCAACACCATATATTTT. Translating it yields CATSQDRGFNTIYF. The J gene is TRBJ1-3, the V gene TRBV15, with TRBD1 identical over 8 bases. Germline CDR1 LNHNV, CDR2 YYDKDF (reference sequence). V lost 5 bases and J lost 7; bases outside the gene matches: 7. The CDR3 has 14 residues.

The CDR3 loop reads CASSLAPQGYYGYTF. CDR3 nucleotide sequence: TGTGCCAGCAGCTTAGCCCCGCAGGGATACTATGGCTACACCTTC. This chain connects TRBV11-2 to TRBJ1-2, with D perhaps TRBD1 (5 bases). The germline CDR1 and CDR2 sequences are SGHAT and FQNNGV. This CDR3 is 15 amino acids long. Trimming cost V 1 base and J 3 bases, with 12 bases left between them. The full variable domain, completed using reference TRBV11-2 and TRBJ1-2, is EAGVAQSPRYKIIEKRQSVAFWCNPISGHATLYWYQQILGQGPKLLIQFQNNGVVDDSQLPKDRFSAERLKGVDSTLKIQPAKLEDSAVYLCASSLAPQGYYGYTFGSGTRLTVV.